This T cell receptor beta chain comes out of a study of T cell changes during pregnancy in multiple sclerosis. TCRdb's copy holds only in-frame clones and misses some; the assay was immunoSEQ multiplex PCR. The sample shows about 31,000 clones, approximately 90% of them seen only once. The CDR3 extends over 16 amino acids. CDR1 and CDR2 (germline): SEHNR, FQNEAQ (reference sequence). V lost 4 bases to trimming and J lost 1 base; unmatched junction nucleotides: 9. The gene calls are TRBV7-9 and TRBJ2-5; 7 nucleotides match TRBD2. This clonotype was sampled from a female donor with multiple sclerosis, enrolled in a pregnancy study. Specimen: CD8+ T cells from peripheral blood mononuclear cells, collected in the second trimester of pregnancy. The CDR3 DNA follows: TGTGCCAGCAGCTCCCTAGCGGCCCCTTCCCAAGAGACCCAGTACTTC. Translated, it gives CASSSLAAPSQETQYF.